The clone carrying this T cell receptor (beta chain) was observed a few times. Its antigen is not known. V gave up 2 bases and J gave up 5 bases, with 9 bases separating them. The CDR3 has 12 amino acids. The germline V gene has CDR1 SQVTM and CDR2 ANQGSEA. The data are from a study of CD8 T cells in ankylosing spondylitis. Notes on the study in general: A motif of roughly eight highly homologous TCR beta variants was seen as apparently characteristic of ankylosing spondylitis blood. Peripheral blood samples showed relatively rare disease-linked clones, and these clones were CD8+.

Via MiXCR, TCRdb re-called the 5' RACE reads, giving one row per CDR3 protein. This table holds 350,000 to 400,000 distinct CDR3 sequences, roughly 20% found once. Sequenced input: blood, either unsorted or a sorted T cell fraction (not recorded which). This sequence joins TRBV29-1 and TRBJ2-5; D is undetermined. The sequence came from a male donor with ankylosing spondylitis or in good health (not recorded which). CDR3 DNA sequence: TGCAGCGTTGAATCTAGGTGGGAGACCCAGTACTTC. Protein: CSVESRWETQYF.